The 9 T cell receptor beta chains listed next were all sequenced from one sample in a study of blood T cell repertoires in COVID-19. Some clones are missing from TCRdb's copy, which holds only in-frame ones; the method was immunoSEQ multiplex PCR. The table shows 300,000 to 450,000 clones, with about 90% occurring only once. The sequenced material came from PBMCs or T cells enriched from blood (not recorded which). These receptor sequences come from a man in his thirties or forties who had recovered from COVID-19.

This chain connects TRBV7-9 to TRBJ2-5; a possible D gene is TRBD2 (5 bases). V was trimmed by 5 bases and J by 5 bases, leaving 9 bases between them. In germline, CDR1 is SEHNR, CDR2 FQNEAQ (reference sequence). The CDR3 runs to 12 residues. DNA of the CDR3: TGTGCCAGCAGCGACACGGGGGAGACCCAGTACTTC. This translates into CASSDTGETQYF.

J is TRBJ2-7 and V is TRBV6-2 or TRBV6-3, with D unclear. This CDR3 region has 11 residues. The germline V gene has CDR1 MNHEY and CDR2 SVGEGT. Trimming removed 6 bases from V and 8 bases from J, with 11 bases in between. The CDR3 coding sequence is TGTGCCAGCAGCCCCAGCGTGCAGCAGTACTTC. This sequence encodes CASSPSVQQYF.

This clone came up once. This chain joins TRBV6-5 and TRBJ1-1; weak D call: TRBD1 (6 bases). Trimming removed 5 bases from V and 1 base from J, with 8 bases in between. The CDR3 spans 13 residues. Germline V gene data show CDR1 as MNHEY and CDR2 as SVGAGI. The CDR3 nucleotides are TGTGCCAGCAGTCAGGGGCCGAACACTGAAGCTTTCTTT. Encoded protein: CASSQGPNTEAFF.

The gene calls are TRBV6-2 or TRBV6-3 and TRBJ1-2; tentatively, D is TRBD1 (5 bases). The CDR3 covers 15 residues. The V and J ends lost 0 bases and 3 bases respectively, with 11 bases between them. Looked up from germline, CDR1 is MNHEY and CDR2 is SVGEGT. CDR3 DNA sequence: TGTGCCAGCAGTTACTCGAAGGCGGGGGACTATGGCTACACCTTC. Encoded protein: CASSYSKAGDYGYTF.

CDR3 in DNA: TGTGCCAGCAGCCTGGGTAGGGGAATTGCAACTAATGAAAAACTGTTTTTT. It specifies CASSLGRGIATNEKLFF. The chain is built from TRBV7-8 and TRBJ1-4, with D perhaps matching TRBD1 (5 bases). Trimming shortened V by 5 bases and J by 0 bases, and 16 bases separated the two germline ends. The germline gives CDR1 SGHVS, CDR2 FQNEAQ. The CDR3 has 17 amino acids.

The chain has TRBV4-3 and TRBJ2-1; unclear D gene. V gave up 4 bases and J gave up 4 bases, with 11 bases separating them. CDR3 size: 14 residues. Germline-derived CDR1 and CDR2 are LGHNA and YSLEER. The CDR3 is CASSLGALYNEQFF. For the CDR3, the DNA is TGCGCCAGCAGCCTCGGAGCGCTTTACAATGAGCAGTTCTTC.

For this clone: Other DNA sequences in the same sample also yield this CDR3. V gene TRBV5-1 combines with J gene TRBJ1-1; D is unclear. Germline V gene lookup returns CDR1 SGHRS and CDR2 YFSETQ. This CDR3 spans 14 amino acids. V was cut by 0 bases and J by 5 bases, with 11 bases left in between. CDR3 protein: CASSLGEGSTEAFF. The CDR3 nucleotides read TGCGCCAGCAGCTTGGGGGAGGGATCAACTGAAGCTTTCTTT.

V usage is TRBV3-1 (or the pseudogene TRBV3-2) and J usage is TRBJ2-1; D not resolved. Trimming pared 0 bases from V and 0 bases from J, leaving 6 bases between. The length of the CDR3 is 15 residues. Germline V CDR1 and CDR2: LGHDT, YNNKEL (reference sequence). CDR3 region: CASSQETISYNEQFF. Here the CDR3 DNA reads TGTGCCAGCAGCCAAGAGACAATCTCCTACAATGAGCAGTTCTTC.

This chain uses TRBV5-6 with TRBJ1-5; 9 bases match TRBD1. This CDR3 spans 16 amino acids. V dropped 0 bases and J dropped 2; count of bases not matched to a gene: 3. Germline V gene lookup returns CDR1 SGHDT and CDR2 YYEEEE. The CDR3 region has the DNA TGTGCCAGCAGCTTGGACAGGGGGCGAGGCAATCAGCCCCAGCATTTT. It encodes CASSLDRGRGNQPQHF.